The present TCR beta chain was sequenced within a study of blood T cell repertoires in COVID-19. Study-wide context: T cells, B-cell-depleted T cells, or PBMCs supplied cDNA or gDNA.

Method: immunoSEQ multiplex PCR; TCRdb's copy keeps in-frame clones and lacks some. The table shows about 230,000 clones, with over 75% occurring only once. The CDR3 has 15 residues. Germline V lookup: CDR1 SGHTA, CDR2 FQGNSA. Unmatched junction bases numbered 12, after V lost 5 bases and J lost 5 bases. The source is an elderly woman with acute or convalescent COVID-19. This chain uses TRBV7-2 with TRBJ2-7; 7 positions agree with TRBD2. Sequencing was carried out using peripheral blood. CDR3 sequence: CASSAGTTFFDEQYF. The CDR3 DNA follows: TGTGCCAGCAGCGCCGGGACTACCTTCTTTGACGAGCAGTACTTC.